This TCR beta chain came from a study of a mutant IDH1 vaccine in newly diagnosed glioma. Time point given: baseline, week 1 (first vaccination visit). Noted treatment: pre-vaccination baseline after standard-of-care therapy. The V and J ends lost 6 bases and 4 bases respectively, with 15 bases between them. The CDR3 is 14 residues long. The germline V gene has CDR1 MNHEY and CDR2 SVGAGI. Only in-frame clones appear in the TCRdb table, and some are missing; sequencing was by immunoSEQ multiplex PCR. The top ten hold 5.3% of the sample, which has tens of thousands of clones, approximately 80% seen once.

The receptor was derived from a man aged 35 to 55 with glioma. Some clones in this sample may be carry-over from other donors' samples. The material was PBMCs, obtained from a glioma patient treated with radiotherapy, temozolomide or both. This chain links TRBV6-5 with TRBJ1-1; maybe TRBD1 (6 bases). CDR3 residues: CASSYRVSGTEAFF. As DNA, the CDR3 is TGTGCCAGCAGCTACAGGGTGTCAGGCACTGAAGCTTTCTTT.